The 30 T cell receptor beta chains in this list originate from one sample, sequenced in a study of T cell repertoires in cytomegalovirus infection. TCRdb ran MiXCR on the reads and lists one entry per CDR3 protein. The table lists approximately 500,000 distinct CDR3 sequences, approximately 15% of them singletons. The sequencing sample was made of CD8+ T cells from PBMCs. The receptors originated from a human donor in good health (CMV status not recorded). Some clones in this sample may be carry-over from other donors' samples.

There are many counts of this clonotype. The genes are TRBV7-3 and TRBJ2-3; D perhaps matches TRBD2 (6 bases). CDR3 length: 15 amino acids. Trimming took off 2 bases at V and 0 bases at J, with 9 bases between the two ends. Germline-derived CDR1 and CDR2 are SGHTA and FQGTGA. CDR3 amino acids: CASSLRRDSTDTQYF. CDR3 DNA: TGTGCCAGCAGCTTACGGCGGGACAGCACAGATACGCAGTATTTT.

This clonotype was seen more than once but under ten times. The rearrangement uses TRBV5-1 and TRBJ2-2, with 12 bases aligning to TRBD2. Germline V gene data show CDR1 as SGHRS and CDR2 as YFSETQ. V shed 4 bases and J 12 bases; nucleotides not matched to a gene: 16. The CDR3 has 17 residues. The CDR3 DNA reads TGCGCCAGCAGCCTAATGGTCCTAGCGGGAGGGCCAGGAAAGCTGTTTTTT. Amino acids: CASSLMVLAGGPGKLFF.

Only a few counts were recorded for this clonotype. V usage is TRBV5-1 and J usage is TRBJ1-1; 7 positions agree with TRBD1. The CDR3 runs 16 residues. With V trimmed by 0 bases and J by 0 bases, 5 bases remained unmatched. Germline V gene data show CDR1 as SGHRS and CDR2 as YFSETQ. The CDR3 bases are TGCGCCAGCAGCTTGGAACCGGGACAGATGAACACTGAAGCTTTCTTT. Its translation is CASSLEPGQMNTEAFF.

CDR3 region: CASSEKYSGNQPQHF. The CDR3 region has the DNA TGTGCCAGCAGCGAAAAATATAGTGGCAATCAGCCCCAGCATTTT. This sequence joins TRBV3-1 and TRBJ1-5; D is unresolved. The germline gives CDR1 LGHDT, CDR2 YNNKEL (reference sequence). This CDR3 spans 15 amino acids. Trimming stripped 5 bases from V and 2 bases from J, with 13 bases between.

This clonotype came up a few times. This chain joins TRBV11-2 and TRBJ2-1; D is possibly TRBD1 (5 bases). Trimming pared 4 bases from V and 8 bases from J, leaving 27 bases between. The CDR3 sequence is 18 residues long. In germline, CDR1 is SGHAT, CDR2 FQNNGV. The CDR3 spells CASSSTSQGGVVRHEQFF. The DNA of the CDR3 is TGTGCCAGCAGCTCTACCTCCCAGGGTGGGGTGGTTAGACATGAGCAGTTCTTC. The complete variable domain, with remaining parts taken from reference TRBV11-2 and TRBJ2-1, reads EAGVAQSPRYKIIEKRQSVAFWCNPISGHATLYWYQQILGQGPKLLIQFQNNGVVDDSQLPKDRFSAERLKGVDSTLKIQPAKLEDSAVYLCASSSTSQGGVVRHEQFFGPGTRLTVL.

This clonotype appeared many times. This chain connects TRBV12-3 or TRBV12-4 to TRBJ2-1; D unresolved. Trimming shortened V by 6 bases and J by 6 bases, and 18 bases separated the two germline ends. The CDR3 sequence is 15 residues long. CDR3 amino acids: CASSPTGYPSNEQFF. CDR3 nucleotide sequence: TGTGCCAGCAGCCCCACGGGCTACCCTTCCAATGAGCAGTTCTTC.

This clonotype was counted at least ten times. The V gene is TRBV15, the J gene TRBJ2-5, with TRBD1 matching over 8 bases. Per germline, CDR1 LNHNV and CDR2 YYDKDF (reference sequence). There are 16 residues in the CDR3. V trimming: 1 base; J trimming: 5 bases; junction bases outside the gene matches: 9. The CDR3 is CATSRGVGQGEETQYF. The CDR3 DNA reads as TGTGCCACCAGCAGAGGTGTCGGACAGGGAGAGGAGACCCAGTACTTC.

This clonotype has more than one count but fewer than ten. The chain combines TRBV27 with TRBJ2-3; D uncertain. The CDR3 spans 14 residues. V was trimmed by 2 bases and J by 4 bases, leaving 10 bases between them. CDR1 is MNHEY and CDR2 is SMNVEV in the germline V gene (reference sequence). CDR3 residues: CASSLVGSADTQYF. The CDR3 DNA reads TGTGCCAGCAGTTTAGTCGGATCCGCAGATACGCAGTATTTT.

Many counts were recorded for this clonotype. The chain links TRBV6-6 to TRBJ1-1, with TRBD1 identical over 10 bases. V was clipped by 5 bases and J by 5 bases; unmatched bases: 5. Germline V gene sequence: CDR1 MNHNY, CDR2 SVGAGI (reference sequence). There are 14 residues in the CDR3. The DNA of the CDR3 is TGTGCCAGCAGTACGGACAGGGGGAGGACTGAAGCTTTCTTT. As protein: CASSTDRGRTEAFF.

The gene calls are TRBV28 and TRBJ2-5; D possibly matches TRBD1 or TRBD2 (6 bases each). V was pared by 1 base and J by 0 bases, with 18 bases between. CDR1 and CDR2 from the germline V gene are MDHEN and SYDVKM. The length of the CDR3 is 18 residues. The CDR3 loop is CASSLSTPTGAYQETQYF. The CDR3 DNA follows: TGTGCCAGCAGTTTATCAACCCCTACGGGGGCGTACCAAGAGACCCAGTACTTC.

The chain uses TRBV4-1 and TRBJ1-5; no clear D gene. The CDR3 runs to 15 residues. With 1 base removed from V and 2 bases from J, the gap between germline ends came to 9 bases. Germline-derived CDR1 and CDR2 are MGHRA and YSYEKL. In DNA, the CDR3 is TGCGCCAGCAGCCAAGGGGCGCAGGGCAATCAGCCCCAGCATTTT. Encoded protein: CASSQGAQGNQPQHF.

This clonotype was counted a few times. The rearrangement links TRBV4-1 to TRBJ2-7; 8 positions agree with TRBD2. V trimming: 0 bases; J trimming: 1 base; junction bases outside the gene matches: 8. The CDR3 loop spans 17 amino acids. Per germline, CDR1 MGHRA and CDR2 YSYEKL. DNA for the CDR3: TGCGCCAGCAGCCAAGAATTTCGGGGGGGCAGTTCCTACGAGCAGTACTTC. Translated: CASSQEFRGGSSYEQYF.

This clonotype was counted between two and nine times. The chain uses TRBV6-6 and TRBJ2-2, with 7 bases aligning to TRBD2. V dropped 0 bases and J dropped 4; count of bases not matched to a gene: 2. CDR1 is MNHNY, CDR2 SVGAGI, per germline (reference sequence). This CDR3 contains 15 residues. The CDR3 region has the DNA TGTGCCAGCAGTTACTCGAGCGGGATCACCGGGGAGCTGTTTTTT. Translation gives CASSYSSGITGELFF.

This clonotype has ten or more counts. The gene calls are TRBV7-9 and TRBJ1-4, with D possibly being TRBD1 (6 bases). The germline CDR1 and CDR2 sequences are SEHNR and FQNEAQ (reference sequence). The CDR3 totals 15 residues. Trimming took off 6 bases at V and 2 bases at J, with 13 bases between the two ends. The CDR3 nucleotides are TGTGCCAGCAGACCTGGGACATCTACTAATGAAAAACTGTTTTTT. This codes for CASRPGTSTNEKLFF. The full variable domain, its missing parts supplied by reference TRBV7-9 and TRBJ1-4, is DTGVSQNPRHKITKRGQNVTFRCDPISEHNRLYWYRQTLGQGPEFLTYFQNEAQLEKSRLLSDRFSAERPKGSFSTLEIQRTEQGDSAMYLCASRPGTSTNEKLFFGSGTQLSVL.

To note about this clonotype: Since a much larger clone is just one base distant, this may be a read error. The J gene is TRBJ2-2, the V gene TRBV6-8; possibly TRBD1 for D (5 bases). This CDR3 comprises 14 residues. Germline V gene sequence: CDR1 MNHGY, CDR2 SAAAGT. CDR3 coding DNA: TGTGTCAGCCTCACAGGAATGAACACCGGGGAGCTGTTTTTT. This gives the protein CVSLTGMNTGELFF.

Concerning this clonotype itself: A much more abundant neighbour one base away suggests this may be a read error. The chain recombines TRBV10-3 with TRBJ2-3; maybe TRBD1 (6 bases). Germline CDR1 ENHRY, CDR2 SYGVKD. V lost 4 bases to trimming and J lost 6 bases, with 14 bases between them. This CDR3 has 14 residues. The CDR3 spells CAISVTQGHDTQYF. The CDR3, as DNA: TGTGCCATCAGTGTTACACAGGGTCATGATACGCAGTATTTT.

This clonotype was picked up a small number of times. CDR3 protein: CASSLDRVSSYGYTF. As DNA, the CDR3 is TGCGCCAGCAGCTTGGACAGGGTTTCTTCCTATGGCTACACCTTC. J is TRBJ1-2 and V is TRBV5-1; D might be TRBD1 (6 bases). The germline CDR1 and CDR2 sequences are SGHRS and YFSETQ. The CDR3 is made up of 15 amino acids. V was cut by 0 bases and J by 4 bases, with 13 bases left in between. The full variable domain, with the rest looked up from reference TRBV5-1 and TRBJ1-2, is KAGVTQTPRYLIKTRGQQVTLSCSPISGHRSVSWYQQTPGQGLQFLFEYFSETQRNKGNFPGRFSGRQFSNSRSEMNVSTLELGDSALYLCASSLDRVSSYGYTFGSGTRLTVV.

This clonotype was counted ten times or more. V usage is TRBV7-9 and J usage is TRBJ1-3; tentatively, D is TRBD1 (5 bases). Germline CDR1 reads SEHNR; CDR2 reads FQNEAQ (reference sequence). CDR3 length equals 16 residues. The V and J ends lost 5 bases and 3 bases respectively, with 17 bases between them. The DNA of the CDR3 is TGTGCCAGCAGCCCCCCGGGACCAAACGTTGGAAACACCATATATTTT. Protein: CASSPPGPNVGNTIYF.

This chain connects TRBV29-1 to TRBJ2-7; D gene uncertain. Germline CDR1 reads SQVTM; CDR2 reads ANQGSEA. V lost 4 bases and J 4 bases, leaving 11 bases between the germline ends. The CDR3 covers 12 residues. The CDR3 DNA is TGCAGCGTTGTTACGGACGTGTACGAGCAGTACTTC. Translating gives CSVVTDVYEQYF.

This clonotype was seen at least ten times. In DNA form, the CDR3 reads TGCGCCAGCAGCCAAGTGGGGGGAACCGGGGAGCTGTTTTTT. Its translation: CASSQVGGTGELFF. The chain uses TRBV4-1 and TRBJ2-2, with D possibly being TRBD2 (6 bases). CDR3 length: 14 residues. Trimming removed 1 base from V and 5 bases from J, with 8 bases in between. CDR1 MGHRA and CDR2 YSYEKL come from the germline V gene.

This clonotype was picked up many times. This chain uses TRBV6-2 or TRBV6-3 with TRBJ2-1; TRBD2 aligns across 12 bases. J gave up 4 bases and V 5 bases, and 9 bases lay outside the gene matches. The CDR3 is 17 amino acids. The germline V gene has CDR1 MNHEY and CDR2 SVGEGT. The CDR3 DNA is TGTGCCAGCAGTCCAACCCTAGCGGGGGGGCCTTACAATGAGCAGTTCTTC. This translates into CASSPTLAGGPYNEQFF.

Ten or more counts support this clonotype. V and J are TRBV11-2 and TRBJ2-5; 7 bases match TRBD1. From germline, CDR1 is SGHAT and CDR2 FQNNGV. CDR3 length: 15 residues. After removal of 3 bases from V and 4 bases from J, the junction contained 8 bases not matched to a gene. Written as DNA, the CDR3 is TGTGCCAGCAGCTTTCGCCCCTCAGGGGGAGAGACCCAGTACTTC. It yields the protein CASSFRPSGGETQYF.

This chain links TRBV10-3 with TRBJ2-1; a weak D match, TRBD1 (6 bases). The CDR3 contains 12 residues. Germline loops: CDR1 ENHRY, CDR2 SYGVKD. V was shortened by 6 bases and J by 8 bases, with 11 bases between the two germline ends. In nucleotides, the CDR3 is TGTGCCATCAGGGGGGCCCCTCATGAGCAGTTCTTC. Amino acid sequence: CAIRGAPHEQFF.

V is TRBV5-4 and J is TRBJ2-7; D may match TRBD1 or TRBD2 (5 bases each). This CDR3 is built from 15 residues. The V gene's germline CDR1 is SGHNT and CDR2 YYREEE (reference sequence). V lost 4 bases to trimming and J lost 3 bases, with 17 bases between them. The CDR3 sequence is CASSDTGTAYYEQYF. The CDR3 DNA follows: TGTGCCAGCAGCGACACGGGGACGGCCTACTACGAGCAGTACTTC.

This clonotype was counted between two and nine times. This chain links TRBV30 with TRBJ2-7; TRBD1 matches at 10 bases. CDR1 and CDR2 (germline): GTSNPN, SVGIG (reference sequence). The trim removed 8 bases at V and 2 bases at J, leaving 9 bases unmatched. The CDR3 length is 14 residues. The CDR3 bases are TGTGCCACCAATCTCGGGACAGGGGCCTACGAGCAGTACTTC. Protein sequence: CATNLGTGAYEQYF.

V usage is TRBV27 and J usage is TRBJ2-7, with 10 bases lining up with TRBD2. The CDR3 covers 15 residues. Germline V lookup: CDR1 MNHEY, CDR2 SMNVEV (reference sequence). The ends lost 5 bases at V and 7 bases at J; junction bases unmatched: 11. CDR3 bases: TGTGCCAGCAGTCCATTAGCGGGGGGCCCTTTGGAGCAGTACTTC. Translation: CASSPLAGGPLEQYF.

The chain combines TRBV28 with TRBJ2-7, with 7 positions matching TRBD1. V gave up 5 bases and J gave up 2 bases; unmatched junction bases: 12. The CDR3 runs 16 residues. Germline V lookup: CDR1 MDHEN, CDR2 SYDVKM. CDR3 coding DNA: TGTGCCAGCAGTCTACCCTCGACAGGGTTCGCCTACGAGCAGTACTTC. Its translation: CASSLPSTGFAYEQYF.

The rearrangement links TRBV28 to TRBJ2-7; 10 nucleotides agree with TRBD2. V shed 7 bases, J shed 4 bases, and the junction held 7 bases outside the gene matches. Germline CDR1 reads MDHEN; CDR2 reads SYDVKM. The CDR3 has 14 residues. The CDR3 DNA is TGTGCCAGCACCCCCGGACTAGCGGTTTACGAGCAGTACTTC. Translation gives CASTPGLAVYEQYF.

The chain links TRBV24-1 to TRBJ2-2, with a tentative D call TRBD2 (7 bases). Trimming took off 7 bases at V and 0 bases at J, with 17 bases between the two ends. The CDR3 loop spans 17 amino acids. CDR1 and CDR2 (germline): KGHDR, SFDVKD. CDR3 DNA: TGTGCCACCAGCCCGAGGGGGGGCTCCGCGAACACCGGGGAGCTGTTTTTT. Protein sequence: CATSPRGGSANTGELFF.

V usage is TRBV6-4 and J usage is TRBJ2-1, with 11 bases fitting TRBD2. The germline V gene has CDR1 MRHNA and CDR2 SNTAGT. The CDR3 covers 17 residues. Trimming at V came to 0 bases and at J to 9 bases, leaving 10 bases not matched to a gene. The CDR3 nucleotides are TGTGCCAGCAGTGACTCGAGGGTAGCGGGGGGGCTCGGTGAGCAGTTCTTC. Its translation is CASSDSRVAGGLGEQFF.